Below are 13 T cell receptor beta chains sequenced from a single sample in a study of regulatory T cells in long-lasting Graves disease (dated by TCRdb to the early 2020s). The library was generated by multiplex PCR. TCRdb shows the sequencer as Illumina HiSeq 4000. TCR beta libraries were built with iRepertoire HTBI primers and Arm-PCR amplification of CDR3 regions. Starting from the raw public reads, TCRdb applied fastp trimming at Q25, assembled clones with MiXCR and retained in-frame beta chains. Each record represents a unique CDR3 protein, reported with the most common genes and DNA among its rows. This sample lists over 650,000 distinct CDR3 sequences; approximately 31% were detected once. The ten largest clones represent roughly 40% of the sample. Interpreted using the paper, the time point label stands for: persistent/refractory GD, antithyroid drugs over 5 years with positive TRAb. RNA was extracted from PBMCs in TRIzol for both TCR sequencing and RNA sequencing.

Sample: peripheral blood mononuclear cells (PBMCs), taken when the disease was refractory, from a patient treated with antithyroid drugs. These receptors were obtained from a female donor with Graves disease.

The chain links TRBV12-3 or TRBV12-4 to TRBJ1-2, with D possibly matching TRBD1 (5 bases). With 4 bases removed from V and 3 bases from J, the gap between germline ends came to 12 bases. CDR3 length equals 14 residues. CDR3: CASSSRGRDYGYTF. The CDR3 coding sequence is TGTGCCAGCAGTTCAAGGGGCAGAGACTATGGCTACACCTTC.

Points on this clonotype: Given a much more abundant clone one base away, this may be a read error. V usage is TRBV6-1 and J usage is TRBJ2-7, with 9 bases fitting TRBD1. J gave up 1 base and V 6 bases, and 7 bases lay outside the gene matches. This CDR3 is 15 amino acids long. Per germline, CDR1 MNHNS and CDR2 SASEGT. CDR3 sequence: CASRGDGQGSYEQYF. The CDR3 nucleotides are TGTGCCAGCAGGGGGGATGGACAGGGGTCCTACGAGCAGTACTTC.

The chain combines TRBV30 with TRBJ1-1, with a weak D call TRBD1 (5 bases). This CDR3 is 15 amino acids long. The V end was cut by 1 base, the J end by 9 bases, with 21 bases between. The germline V gene has CDR1 GTSNPN and CDR2 SVGIG (reference sequence). The DNA for the CDR3 is TGTGCCTGGAGTGAATCCCTCGGGGGGGTAACTAAAGCTTTCTTT. This sequence encodes CAWSESLGGVTKAFF.

This clonotype was picked up a small number of times. The gene calls are TRBV27 and TRBJ1-5; TRBD1 is a possible D gene (6 bases). The length of the CDR3 is 17 residues. Between the trimmed V and J ends, which lost 4 bases and 3 bases, there was a span of 19 bases. Germline CDR1 MNHEY, CDR2 SMNVEV (reference sequence). CDR3 amino acids: CASSSYRDLADNQPQHF. As DNA, the CDR3 is TGTGCCAGCAGTTCTTACAGGGACTTAGCGGACAATCAGCCCCAGCATTTT.

The CDR3 reads CASSPTGFSNQPQHF. The DNA of the CDR3 is TGTGCCAGCAGTCCTACAGGGTTTAGCAATCAGCCCCAGCATTTT. This chain uses TRBV12-3 or TRBV12-4 with TRBJ1-5, with D maybe TRBD1 (6 bases). With 5 bases removed from V and 0 bases from J, the gap between germline ends came to 11 bases. The CDR3 has 15 residues.

This chain uses TRBV7-2 with TRBJ1-3; D may be TRBD1 (6 bases). The V and J ends lost 5 bases and 4 bases respectively, with 12 bases between them. CDR3 length equals 14 residues. CDR1 SGHTA and CDR2 FQGNSA come from the germline V gene. This CDR3 is CASSKTGFGNTIYF. The CDR3 coding sequence is TGTGCCAGCAGCAAAACAGGGTTCGGAAACACCATATATTTT. Full variable domain (missing parts from reference TRBV7-2 and TRBJ1-3): GAGVSQSPSNKVTEKGKDVELRCDPISGHTALYWYRQSLGQGLEFLIYFQGNSAPDKSGLPSDRFSAERTGGSVSTLTIQRTQQEDSAVYLCASSKTGFGNTIYFGEGSWLTVV.

The chain joins TRBV5-1 to TRBJ2-2; TRBD2 matches at 10 bases. The CDR3 is 17 amino acids. The ends lost 3 bases at V and 4 bases at J; junction bases unmatched: 9. From germline, CDR1 is SGHRS and CDR2 YFSETQ. This chain's CDR3 is CASSWGLAGVATGELFF. The DNA of the CDR3 is TGCGCCAGCAGCTGGGGGCTAGCGGGAGTGGCCACCGGGGAGCTGTTTTTT.

A few counts support this clonotype. The V gene is TRBV18, the J gene TRBJ1-4; 9 bases are a match to TRBD1. The J segment lost 6 bases and the V segment lost 5 bases, leaving 7 bases of the junction unmatched. The CDR3 length is 15 residues. Germline V gene lookup returns CDR1 KGHSH and CDR2 LQKENI. CDR3 sequence reads: CASSLYRGRDEKLFF. CDR3 DNA sequence: TGTGCCAGCTCATTATACAGGGGGCGCGATGAAAAACTGTTTTTT.

The genes are TRBV6-5 and TRBJ2-7; 10 bases are a match to TRBD2. Germline V CDR1 and CDR2: MNHEY, SVGAGI. Germline trimming cut 0 bases from V and 4 bases from J; bases unmatched to any gene: 6. The CDR3 sequence is 16 residues long. This chain's CDR3 is CASSYSLAGAFYEQYF. CDR3 nucleotide sequence: TGTGCCAGCAGTTACTCGCTAGCGGGAGCTTTTTACGAGCAGTACTTC.

The V and J genes are TRBV10-3 and TRBJ2-2; 7 bases fit TRBD1. The CDR3 is 14 residues long. Germline V gives CDR1 ENHRY, CDR2 SYGVKD. V lost 7 bases to trimming and J lost 0 bases; unmatched junction nucleotides: 2. The CDR3 DNA follows: TGTGCCATCAATCAGGGGGCGAACACCGGGGAGCTGTTTTTT. Protein product: CAINQGANTGELFF.

In this sample, this clonotype turned up many times. A read error may explain this, as a much larger clone is one base away. V and J are TRBV12-3 or TRBV12-4 and TRBJ1-5, with a weak D call TRBD1 (5 bases). The CDR3 runs 13 residues. This CDR3 reads CASSLGDNQPQHF. In nucleotides, the CDR3 is TGTGCCAGCAGCTTAGGGGACAATCAGCCCCAGCATTTT.

The V gene is TRBV6-1, the J gene TRBJ1-6; D is unclear. V shed 5 bases and J shed 5 bases, with 16 bases lying between them. The length of the CDR3 is 16 residues. Per the germline V gene, CDR1 is MNHNS and CDR2 is SASEGT. The chain's CDR3 is CASSSIGRGDNSPLHF. DNA for the CDR3: TGTGCCAGCAGTAGTATCGGACGCGGGGATAATTCACCCCTCCACTTT.

This chain uses TRBV6-5 with TRBJ2-7, with 10 bases identical to TRBD1. With V trimmed by 4 bases and J by 4 bases, 7 bases remained unmatched. Germline CDR1 is MNHEY and CDR2 is SVGAGI. The CDR3 loop spans 15 amino acids. The CDR3 DNA is TGTGCCAGCAGTTCCGGGACAGGGGCTCAGTACGAGCAGTACTTC. Amino acids: CASSSGTGAQYEQYF.